This TCR beta chain was captured in a study of T cells after yellow fever vaccination. Across the study: Preparation of fractions with low cell numbers was performed using SMART-Seq v4 Ultra Low Input.

Study findings and constraints: FACS-sorted repertoires could harbor abundant contaminating bulk-population clonotypes. Relatively few clonotypes were ones that appeared in both CD4 and CD8 compartments.

It was through 5'RACE template switching that TCR cDNA was made, with a universal primer site and UMIs added. TCRdb re-analysed the 5' RACE reads in MiXCR, keeping a single row per CDR3 protein. The sample includes just under 600,000 distinct CDR3 sequences, approximately 13% of them seen just once. A note on this clonotype: Its target is not known.

Germline values: CDR1 SQVTM, CDR2 ANQGSEA. The CDR3 is 13 residues long. The V and J ends lost 6 bases and 0 bases respectively, with 11 bases between them. This chain joins TRBV29-1 and TRBJ1-1; possibly TRBD1 for D (5 bases). The TCR originated in a man aged 25-40 years who received the YFV17D yellow fever vaccine. The source material was PBMCs, sampled on the day of the yellow fever booster vaccination. This CDR3 is CSVVRVMNTEAFF. The CDR3 nucleotides are TGCAGCGTCGTCAGGGTGATGAACACTGAAGCTTTCTTT. The whole variable domain, filled in from reference TRBV29-1 and TRBJ1-1, reads SAVISQKPSRDICQRGTSLTIQCQVDSQVTMMFWYRQQPGQSLTLIATANQGSEATYESGFVIDKFPISRPNLTFSTLTVSNMSPEDSSIYLCSVVRVMNTEAFFGQGTRLTVV.